The entry below describes one T cell receptor beta chain. This entry comes from a study of T cell responses to AZD1222 COVID-19 vaccine. V lost 6 bases, J lost 8 bases, and 12 bases stayed unmatched. The germline CDR1 and CDR2 sequences are LNHDA and SQIVND (reference sequence). This CDR3 has 16 residues. The method was immunoSEQ multiplex PCR; TCRdb's version includes in-frame clones alone and lacks a portion of them. The sample holds approximately 82,000 clones, over 90% seen once. This chain connects TRBV19 to TRBJ1-6, with TRBD1 identical over 8 bases. The specimen comprised peripheral blood, sampled on day 0 of AZD1222 vaccination. The sequence was collected from an adult in good health. This CDR3 is CASSLGSGQADSPLHF. The CDR3 DNA is TGTGCCAGTAGCCTGGGTTCGGGACAGGCAGATTCACCCCTCCACTTT.